This TCR beta chain was obtained from a study of T cell responses to AZD1222 COVID-19 vaccine. Repertoires were generated with immunoSEQ multiplex PCR, while TCRdb's copy carries only in-frame clones and drops some. The repertoire holds 100,000 to 150,000 clones, with about 85% as singletons. Study results and caveats: Of the AZD1222 recipients, only 5 to 7 were seropositive at baseline.

Turning to this clone: Antigen unknown.

Combined were second doses at about 4 or about 12 weeks. Trimming at V came to 8 bases and at J to 2 bases, leaving 4 bases not matched to a gene. This CDR3 region has 14 residues. CDR1 MNHEY and CDR2 SVGAGI come from the germline V gene. The sequences come from peripheral blood, collected 28 days after the second AZD1222 dose. The receptor was isolated from an adult who received the AZD1222 COVID-19 vaccine. J is TRBJ1-2 and V is TRBV6-5; TRBD1 aligns across 11 bases. DNA for the CDR3: TGTGCCAGCGGGGGGACAGGGGGAAACTATGGCTACACCTTC. Encoded protein: CASGGTGGNYGYTF.